The 7 T cell receptor beta chains given below trace back to one sample, sequenced in a study of blood T cell repertoires in COVID-19. Clones were read by immunoSEQ multiplex PCR, and TCRdb kept only the in-frame ones, dropping some. The data show about 64,000 clones, around nine tenths seen once. The specimen sequenced was peripheral blood. These receptors all come from a man between 65 and 85 years old with acute or convalescent COVID-19.

Concerning this clone itself: The same CDR3 is also encoded by other DNA sequences in this sample. J is TRBJ1-2 and V is TRBV7-3, with D uncertain. CDR1 is SGHTA and CDR2 is FQGTGA in the germline V gene. Trimming took off 2 bases at V and 2 bases at J, with 6 bases between the two ends. The length of the CDR3 is 13 residues. In DNA, the CDR3 is TGTGCCAGCAGCTTAGGGCAGAACTATGGCTACACCTTC. Its translation is CASSLGQNYGYTF.

V and J are TRBV2 and TRBJ2-3; possible D gene TRBD1, 6 bases. The length of the CDR3 is 14 residues. CDR1 is SNHLY and CDR2 is FYNNEI in the germline V gene. The V and J ends lost 7 bases and 12 bases respectively, with 23 bases between them. In DNA, the CDR3 is TGTGCCAGCACCCGGAGAGGGACAACAGGGTCTCAGTATTTT. Its protein is CASTRRGTTGSQYF.

The chain employs TRBV5-5 and TRBJ2-1, with 12 bases that match TRBD2. J lost 9 bases, V lost 4 bases, and 11 bases had no gene match. Germline-derived CDR1 and CDR2 are SGHKS and YYEKEE (reference sequence). The length of the CDR3 is 16 residues. The CDR3 region is CASSPALAGGHSEQFF. The CDR3 DNA sequence: TGTGCCAGCAGCCCAGCCCTAGCGGGGGGGCACAGTGAGCAGTTCTTC.

V gene TRBV9 combines with J gene TRBJ2-3, with a possible D match to TRBD2 (6 bases). CDR3 length: 14 residues. Germline CDR1 SGDLS, CDR2 YYNGEE. Trimming took off 6 bases at V and 4 bases at J, with 15 bases between the two ends. CDR3 sequence: CASNGGDMADTQYF. CDR3 sequence (DNA): TGTGCCAGCAACGGAGGGGATATGGCAGATACGCAGTATTTT.

For the CDR3, the DNA is TGTGCCAGCAGCTTAGAGCGGGTTGCTAATGAAAAACTGTTTTTT. It specifies CASSLERVANEKLFF. The chain links TRBV11-2 to TRBJ1-4; D is unresolved. Germline V CDR1 and CDR2: SGHAT, FQNNGV. The CDR3 runs to 15 residues. V lost 0 bases to trimming and J lost 3 bases, with 8 bases between them.

The chain employs TRBV7-2 and TRBJ2-1, with a tentative D call TRBD2 (5 bases). With 7 bases removed from V and 9 bases from J, the gap between germline ends came to 16 bases. Germline V gene data show CDR1 as SGHTA and CDR2 as FQGNSA. The CDR3 is 13 amino acids. CDR3 region: CASNPRGWSEQFF. CDR3 bases: TGTGCCAGCAACCCAAGAGGGTGGAGTGAGCAGTTCTTC.

The rearrangement links TRBV18 to TRBJ1-2; no reliable D call. CDR1 and CDR2 from the germline V gene are KGHSH and LQKENI. V lost 1 base and J lost 3, with 15 bases in between. The CDR3 runs 16 residues. In DNA form, the CDR3 reads TGTGCCAGCTCACCACGAAGGGAGTTTACTTACTATGGCTACACCTTC. Translation gives CASSPRREFTYYGYTF.